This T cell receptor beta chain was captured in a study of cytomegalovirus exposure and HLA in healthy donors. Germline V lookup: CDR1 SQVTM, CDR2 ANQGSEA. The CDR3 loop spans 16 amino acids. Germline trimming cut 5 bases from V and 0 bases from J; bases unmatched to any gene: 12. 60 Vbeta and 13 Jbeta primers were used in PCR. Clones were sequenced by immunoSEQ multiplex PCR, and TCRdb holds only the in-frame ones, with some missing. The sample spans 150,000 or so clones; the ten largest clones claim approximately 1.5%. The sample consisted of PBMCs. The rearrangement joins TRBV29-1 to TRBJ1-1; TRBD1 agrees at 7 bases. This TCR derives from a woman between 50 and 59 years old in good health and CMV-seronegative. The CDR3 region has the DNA TGCAGCGTTCGGGACCTGACAGGGAGCATGAACACTGAAGCTTTCTTT. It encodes CSVRDLTGSMNTEAFF. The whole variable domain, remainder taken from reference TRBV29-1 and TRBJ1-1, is SAVISQKPSRDICQRGTSLTIQCQVDSQVTMMFWYRQQPGQSLTLIATANQGSEATYESGFVIDKFPISRPNLTFSTLTVSNMSPEDSSIYLCSVRDLTGSMNTEAFFGQGTRLTVV.